Each of the 20 T cell receptor beta chains below was sequenced from the same sample in a study of T cell changes during pregnancy in multiple sclerosis. The method was immunoSEQ multiplex PCR; TCRdb's version includes in-frame clones alone and lacks a portion of them. The repertoire holds tens of thousands of clones, with approximately 91% as singletons. This material consisted of peripheral blood, taken in the second trimester of pregnancy. The receptors derive from a female donor in good health, enrolled as a control in a pregnancy study.

The rearrangement uses TRBV7-6 and TRBJ1-1, with D tentatively TRBD1 (6 bases). Germline assignment: CDR1 SGHVS and CDR2 FNYEAQ. V was cut by 5 bases and J by 0 bases, with 13 bases left in between. The CDR3 covers 15 residues. DNA of the CDR3: TGTGCCAGCAGCGGAATTTCAGGGGTGAACACTGAAGCTTTCTTT. Amino acids: CASSGISGVNTEAFF.

The gene calls are TRBV4-1 and TRBJ2-5; TRBD2 is a possible D gene (7 bases). The DNA end is more similar to TRBJ2-7, so the J call may be wrong. CDR3 length equals 14 residues. The V gene's germline CDR1 is MGHRA and CDR2 YSYEKL. This CDR3 is CASSQVPRGGEQYF. The CDR3 DNA reads as TGCGCCAGCAGCCAAGTACCTAGGGGGGGCGAGCAGTACTTC.

The chain has TRBV5-3 and TRBJ1-4, with 9 bases fitting TRBD1. TRBV5-3 is classed as an ORF, of uncertain function. V lost 5 bases, J lost 2 bases, and 7 bases stayed unmatched. CDR3 length: 16 amino acids. CDR3 sequence: CARRPGQGITNEKLFF. The CDR3 bases are TGTGCCAGAAGGCCTGGACAGGGGATCACTAATGAAAAACTGTTTTTT.

V is TRBV6-6 and J is TRBJ2-7; TRBD2 might be the D (6 bases). Trimming pared 2 bases from V and 3 bases from J, leaving 14 bases between. CDR1 is MNHNY, CDR2 SVGAGI, per germline (reference sequence). CDR3 length equals 15 residues. CDR3 sequence (DNA): TGTGCCAGCAGTTACGCCAGCCCGGGAGTCTACGAGCAGTACTTC. It is translated as CASSYASPGVYEQYF.

This clone was seen only once. The chain joins TRBV4-3 to TRBJ2-2; 8 bases align to TRBD1. This CDR3 comprises 20 residues. Per germline, CDR1 LGHNA and CDR2 YSLEER. V was clipped by 2 bases and J by 0 bases; unmatched bases: 14. This CDR3 reads CASSQTPHTGGEANTGELFF. The CDR3 nucleotides read TGCGCCAGCAGCCAAACCCCCCACACAGGGGGTGAAGCGAACACCGGGGAGCTGTTTTTT.

Only one count was recorded for this clone. The J gene is TRBJ2-7, the V gene TRBV27; 7 bases fit TRBD1. V shed 6 bases, J shed 4 bases, and the junction held 12 bases outside the gene matches. Looked up from germline, CDR1 is MNHEY and CDR2 is SMNVEV (reference sequence). The CDR3 spans 15 residues. Here the CDR3 DNA reads TGTGCCAGCAGCCCACTCGGGACAGCCCTTTACGAGCAGTACTTC. Protein sequence: CASSPLGTALYEQYF.

The DNA for the CDR3 is TGCGCCAGCAGCCAAGGTCGGCAGGGGAATTCACCCCTCCACTTT. Protein: CASSQGRQGNSPLHF. V and J are TRBV4-3 and TRBJ1-6, with D possibly TRBD1 on 6 matching bases. The CDR3 is 15 amino acids. V lost 1 base and J lost 7, with 11 bases in between. From germline, CDR1 is LGHNA and CDR2 YSLEER.

This chain connects TRBV6-1 to TRBJ1-5, with D unclear. V was cut by 4 bases and J by 6 bases, with 22 bases left in between. Germline CDR1 reads MNHNS; CDR2 reads SASEGT. The CDR3 has 17 amino acids. The CDR3 is CASSVERGARSGQPQHF. The CDR3 DNA reads as TGTGCCAGCAGTGTCGAACGTGGCGCCCGGAGCGGTCAGCCCCAGCATTTT.

The rearrangement uses TRBV6-1 and TRBJ2-3; D not resolved. V lost 7 bases to trimming and J lost 3 bases, with 14 bases between them. CDR3 length: 14 residues. The V gene's germline CDR1 is MNHNS and CDR2 SASEGT. CDR3 region: CASTFRPGTDTQYF. CDR3 DNA sequence: TGTGCCAGCACCTTCAGGCCCGGTACAGATACGCAGTATTTT.

The J gene is TRBJ2-7, the V gene TRBV18; 8 nucleotides agree with TRBD1. With 3 bases clipped from V and 4 bases from J, the junction kept 11 bases outside the gene matches. Germline V lookup: CDR1 KGHSH, CDR2 LQKENI. The CDR3 is 16 amino acids. Here the CDR3 reads CASSPNQGTGPYEQYF. CDR3 coding DNA: TGTGCCAGCTCACCCAACCAAGGGACAGGACCTTACGAGCAGTACTTC.

The rearrangement joins TRBV6-5 to TRBJ2-1, with 7 bases that match TRBD1. The V gene end was trimmed by 10 bases and the J gene end by 10 bases; junction bases not matched to a gene: 10. From germline, CDR1 is MNHEY and CDR2 SVGAGI. The CDR3 is 12 residues long. In DNA, the CDR3 is TGTGCCACCAGGCGAGGGGGCCCAGAGCAGTTCTTC. Its translation: CATRRGGPEQFF.

This clone showed up just once. V usage is TRBV6-5 and J usage is TRBJ2-5; 9 bases are shared with TRBD2. Germline V gives CDR1 MNHEY, CDR2 SVGAGI. This CDR3 comprises 14 residues. V lost 4 bases to trimming and J lost 5 bases; unmatched junction nucleotides: 5. CDR3 nucleotide sequence: TGTGCCAGCAGTTCGCGGACTAGCGCCGAGACCCAGTACTTC. Translated: CASSSRTSAETQYF.

The V and J genes are TRBV6-4 and TRBJ2-3, with TRBD2 matching 12 bases. The V gene's germline CDR1 is MRHNA and CDR2 SNTAGT. J gave up 2 bases and V 4 bases, and 1 base lay outside the gene matches. The CDR3 runs to 15 residues. The CDR3 sequence is CASSASGGATDTQYF. CDR3 in DNA: TGTGCCAGCAGTGCTAGCGGGGGGGCCACAGATACGCAGTATTTT.

The chain combines TRBV15 with TRBJ2-1, with TRBD1 matching 8 bases. This CDR3 comprises 15 residues. Per the germline V gene, CDR1 is LNHNV and CDR2 is YYDKDF (reference sequence). V was pared by 3 bases and J by 4 bases, with 5 bases of the junction left unmatched. CDR3 sequence: CATSRDRAPYNEQFF. Here the CDR3 DNA reads TGTGCCACCAGCAGGGACAGGGCCCCGTACAATGAGCAGTTCTTC.

The chain recombines TRBV5-6 with TRBJ2-3; 7 nucleotides align to TRBD2. V gave up 2 bases and J gave up 1 base; unmatched junction bases: 10. From germline, CDR1 is SGHDT and CDR2 YYEEEE. The CDR3 totals 17 residues. The CDR3 DNA reads as TGTGCCAGCAGCTTATCGGCGGGAGCCCCTGGCACAGATACGCAGTATTTT. Its translation is CASSLSAGAPGTDTQYF.

V is TRBV19 and J is TRBJ2-1; the match to TRBD2 covers 9 bases. V shed 4 bases, J shed 5 bases, and the junction held 9 bases outside the gene matches. The V gene's germline CDR1 is LNHDA and CDR2 SQIVND (reference sequence). This CDR3 has 16 amino acids. CDR3 nucleotides: TGTGCCAGTAGTAAGGGGCCGAGACTAGCGGACAATGAGCAGTTCTTC. Translation: CASSKGPRLADNEQFF.

The chain joins TRBV5-1 to TRBJ2-3; 13 bases map to TRBD2. The CDR3 covers 18 residues. CDR1 is SGHRS, CDR2 YFSETQ, per germline. The J segment lost 4 bases and the V segment lost 3 bases, leaving 11 bases of the junction unmatched. The CDR3 DNA reads TGCGCCAGCAGCTCCCTACTCACTAGCGGGAGGGGCGCAGATACGCAGTATTTT. Its translation is CASSSLLTSGRGADTQYF.

The rearrangement joins TRBV19 to TRBJ2-2, with 12 nucleotides matching TRBD1. V lost 7 bases and J lost 6; bases outside the gene matches: 9. The V gene's germline CDR1 is LNHDA and CDR2 SQIVND (reference sequence). The CDR3 extends over 16 amino acids. The CDR3 bases are TGTGCCAGTACCGACTCCGGGACAGGGGGCCCCGGGGAGCTGTTTTTT. It translates to CASTDSGTGGPGELFF.

The chain combines TRBV11-2 with TRBJ2-1, with TRBD2 identical over 11 bases. The germline V gene encodes CDR1 SGHAT and CDR2 FQNNGV. This CDR3 comprises 15 residues. The V gene end was trimmed by 5 bases and the J gene end by 7 bases; junction bases not matched to a gene: 7. The CDR3 nucleotides read TGTGCCAGCAGCGTTAGCGGGGGGGCTCTGAATGAGCAGTTCTTC. Protein: CASSVSGGALNEQFF.

V and J are TRBV9 and TRBJ2-5; TRBD2 might be the D (5 bases). Trimming took 0 bases from V and 1 from J, leaving 16 bases between them. CDR3 length: 17 amino acids. Germline CDR1 SGDLS, CDR2 YYNGEE. DNA of the CDR3: TGTGCCAGCAGCGTAGTCCCTCTCCGGGAATCCCAAGAGACCCAGTACTTC. This codes for CASSVVPLRESQETQYF.